The sequence of this T cell receptor (beta chain) was determined in a study of shared T cell receptors in the human thymus (dated by TCRdb to the early 2020s). Describing the broader study: The study examined how self-reactive, shared T-cell receptor alpha chains are generated in the human thymus.

Library preparation used the immunoSEQ multiplex PCR assay. TCRdb took over this immuneACCESS table, retaining in-frame rearrangements with V and J assigned. Such tables are incomplete; in checked studies, under half of the missing clones stem from an unresolved V gene, and the remainder is unexplained. The sample table shows some 720,000 clones, and around 89% are seen once. Of the sample, roughly 0.0097% is held by the ten largest clones. The CDR1 and CDR2 encoded by the germline V gene are LGHNT and FRNRAP. The junction shows trimming of 1 base on V and 5 bases on J, plus 7 bases between the germline ends. The CDR3 goes from the cysteine to the phenylalanine over 13 residues. CDR3 DNA is the only sequence kept; it has 39 bases, read in frame from the first base. To note about this clone: It has no known antigen specificity. Base quality data are lacking; no much larger clone is found one base away.

Separately, the same data were catalogued under a study of human thymus T cells. Reported in the second study: In Finland, the donors were immunologically healthy infants who were having open corrective cardiac surgery for congenital heart defects. Thymus tissue was collected as surgical resects that were removed during corrective cardiac surgery. Both the thymic and the peripheral blood repertoires appeared to show biased V and J gene segment usage. The related research reported highly overlapping thymic TCR repertoires among unrelated individuals. The study used roughly eight infant thymus samples plus four related peripheral blood samples to characterize TCR alpha and beta repertoires. Donor ages ranged from roughly 6 to 250 days, and the cohort comprised six or seven male and a couple of female infants. Thymocytes were mechanically released from the tissue and were stored as pellets of about 9.5-31 million cells at -70 degrees C. A QIAsymphony instrument was used to extract genomic DNA from frozen cell pellets. The immunoSEQ multiplex PCR assay was used to amplify the TCRB and TCRAD loci from a standardized amount of quality-controlled genomic DNA. The amplicons spanned the V(D)J region and were long enough to cover the CDR3 and allow V and J genes to be identified. Amplicon sequencing was performed on an Illumina platform through the commercial immunoSEQ service. Corrections for primer bias and sequencing errors followed previously described methods, while TCRAD and TCRB definitions were based on the IMGT database. Repertoires were analysed with immunoSEQ Analyzer 3.0 and VDJTools, covering basic statistics, V/J segment usage, diversity estimates, rarefaction and pairwise overlap. Chao1, ChaoE, Efron-Thisted, Shannon and inverse Simpson indices were used to estimate diversity, which was also estimated on datasets down-sampled to the smallest sample. Repertoire overlap used strict matching of CDR3 nucleotide sequence, V gene and J gene, with Jaccard-based multidimensional scaling clustering. On average, approximately 790,000 unique TCRB clonotypes were obtained from thymus samples, compared with 70,000 to 90,000 from blood samples.

The sample was thymocytes. The receptor was isolated from a boy less than two years old with a congenital heart defect. Donor details come from another sample of the same person, matched by shared clones. The rearrangement combines TRBV12-5 with TRBJ2-3, with no confidently assigned D gene. At the DNA level, the sequence is TGTGCTAGTGGTTTGGCCCCGGGAGATACGCAGTATTTT. This encodes CASGLAPGDTQYF.